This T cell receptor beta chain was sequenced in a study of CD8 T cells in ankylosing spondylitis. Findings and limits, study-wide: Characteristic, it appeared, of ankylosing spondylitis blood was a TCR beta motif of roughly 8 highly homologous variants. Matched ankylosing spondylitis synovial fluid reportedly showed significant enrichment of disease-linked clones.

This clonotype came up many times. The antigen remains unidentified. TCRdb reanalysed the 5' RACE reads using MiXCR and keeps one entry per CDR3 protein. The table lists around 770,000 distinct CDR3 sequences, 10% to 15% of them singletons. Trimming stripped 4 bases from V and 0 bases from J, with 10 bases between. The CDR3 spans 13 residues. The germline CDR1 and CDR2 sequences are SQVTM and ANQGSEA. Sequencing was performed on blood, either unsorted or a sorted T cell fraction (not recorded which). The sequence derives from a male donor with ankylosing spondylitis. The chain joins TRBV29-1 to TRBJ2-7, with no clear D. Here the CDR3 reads CSVGRLSSYEQYF. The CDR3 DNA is TGCAGCGTTGGCCGCCTGAGCTCCTACGAGCAGTACTTC.